This T cell receptor (beta chain) was recovered during a study of T cells after posttransplantation cyclophosphamide. A marrow graft followed busulfan-fludarabine conditioning, with cyclophosphamide on days +3 and +4. Trimming shortened V by 3 bases and J by 1 base, and 11 bases separated the two germline ends. The CDR3 sequence is 15 residues long. CDR1 is LNHDA, CDR2 SQIVND, per germline (reference sequence). Regarding the study as a whole: After PTCy, TRB diversity resembled that of CNI/methotrexate controls. Tissue-infiltrating T cells from skin or gut overlapped little with blood T cells. Later post-transplant blood repertoires were often dominated by donor CD8+ memory clones.

Produced via immunoSEQ multiplex PCR; TCRdb's table is partial and in-frame only. The sample is made up of tens of thousands of clones, none counted only once. The table lists this clone with many counts. Its antigen is still unknown. The rearrangement joins TRBV19 to TRBJ2-3; perhaps TRBD1 as D (6 bases). The sequenced sample was PBMCs, obtained after allogeneic stem cell transplant with posttransplant cyclophosphamide. This clonotype was sampled from a male patient aged 18-30 years who received an allogeneic stem cell transplant from a related donor, was CMV-positive, and had no GVHD. A subset of T cells may come from the graft donor. The CDR3 is CASSIQGQGTDTQYF. CDR3 nucleotides: TGTGCCAGTAGTATTCAGGGACAAGGCACAGATACGCAGTATTTT.